This T cell receptor beta chain was captured by sequencing in a study of blood T cell repertoires in COVID-19. The overall study: COVID-19 samples, acute and convalescent, were from the United States, Italy and Spain. The analysed material was cDNA or gDNA that came from T cells, B-cell-depleted T cells, or PBMCs.

This CDR3 spans 16 amino acids. The V and J ends lost 2 bases and 4 bases, in that order; junction bases with no gene match: 13. The germline V gene has CDR1 GTSNPN and CDR2 SVGIG (reference sequence). While infection was still active, Seattle patients were enrolled and then followed longitudinally. As originally analysed: Nucleated cell number was recorded as an estimate derived from reference gene primer amplification. This table comes from immunoSEQ multiplex PCR, and its TCRdb copy is limited to in-frame clones, with some not included. D and trimming were read from the DNA, whereas the V and J calls and clone size are those reported in that table. Of 150,000 to 200,000 clones listed, 75% to 90% are singletons.

The V and J genes are TRBV30 and TRBJ2-7; 8 nucleotides agree with TRBD2. Sequenced input: peripheral blood. The clonotype originates from a woman between 65 and 79 years old with COVID-19, enrolled during active disease. The DNA of the CDR3 is TGTGCCTGGAGTCGGGGAGCGGGAGTGCCGGGATACGAGCAGTACTTC. Translating it yields CAWSRGAGVPGYEQYF.